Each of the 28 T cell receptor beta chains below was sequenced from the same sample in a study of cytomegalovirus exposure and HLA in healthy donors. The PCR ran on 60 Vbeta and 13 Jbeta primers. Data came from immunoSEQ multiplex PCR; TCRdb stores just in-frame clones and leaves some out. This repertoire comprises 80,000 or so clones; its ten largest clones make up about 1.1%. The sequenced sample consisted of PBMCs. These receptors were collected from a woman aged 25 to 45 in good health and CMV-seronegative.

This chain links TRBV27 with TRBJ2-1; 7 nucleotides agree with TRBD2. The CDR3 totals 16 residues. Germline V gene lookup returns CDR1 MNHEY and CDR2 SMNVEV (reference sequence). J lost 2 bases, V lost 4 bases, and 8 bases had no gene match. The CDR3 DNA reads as TGTGCCAGCAGTTCCAGGACTAGAGATCCCTACAATGAGCAGTTCTTC. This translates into CASSSRTRDPYNEQFF.

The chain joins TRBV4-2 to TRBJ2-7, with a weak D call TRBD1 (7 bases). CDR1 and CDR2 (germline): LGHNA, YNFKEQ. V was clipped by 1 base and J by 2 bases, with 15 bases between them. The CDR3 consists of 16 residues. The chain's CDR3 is CASSQGQGGSAYEQYF. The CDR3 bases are TGTGCCAGCAGCCAAGGTCAGGGGGGAAGCGCCTACGAGCAGTACTTC.

The CDR3 protein is CASSFESNTGELFF. For the CDR3, the DNA is TGTGCCAGCAGTTTCGAAAGCAACACCGGGGAGCTGTTTTTT. The J gene is TRBJ2-2, the V gene TRBV28; D gene uncertain. Per the germline V gene, CDR1 is MDHEN and CDR2 is SYDVKM. Trimming took 3 bases from V and 2 from J, leaving 7 bases between them. This CDR3 is built from 14 residues.

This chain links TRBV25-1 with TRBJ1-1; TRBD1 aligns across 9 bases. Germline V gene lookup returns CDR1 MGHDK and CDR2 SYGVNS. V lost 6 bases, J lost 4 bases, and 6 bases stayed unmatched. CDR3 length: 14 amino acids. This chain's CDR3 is CASRGTGPSTEAFF. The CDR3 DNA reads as TGTGCCAGCAGGGGGACAGGGCCCTCCACTGAAGCTTTCTTT.

The CDR3 nucleotides are TGTGCCAGCAGTGAGGGGAGGGGGTCGTCCACAGATACGCAGTATTTT. It encodes CASSEGRGSSTDTQYF. The chain couples TRBV25-1 to TRBJ2-3; tentative D call: TRBD2 (7 bases). The germline V gene encodes CDR1 MGHDK and CDR2 SYGVNS. CDR3 length: 16 residues. V was cut by 3 bases and J by 2 bases, with 15 bases left in between. The whole variable domain, remainder taken from reference TRBV25-1 and TRBJ2-3, is EADIYQTPRYLVIGTGKKITLECSQTMGHDKMYWYQQDPGMELHLIHYSYGVNSTEKGDLSSESTVSRIRTEHFPLTLESARPSHTSQYLCASSEGRGSSTDTQYFGPGTRLTVL.

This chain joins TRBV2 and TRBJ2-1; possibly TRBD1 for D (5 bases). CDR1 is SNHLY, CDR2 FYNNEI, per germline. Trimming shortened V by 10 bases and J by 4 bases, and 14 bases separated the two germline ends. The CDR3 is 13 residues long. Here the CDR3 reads CATSTESYNEQFF. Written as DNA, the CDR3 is TGTGCCACTTCGACAGAGTCATACAATGAGCAGTTCTTC.

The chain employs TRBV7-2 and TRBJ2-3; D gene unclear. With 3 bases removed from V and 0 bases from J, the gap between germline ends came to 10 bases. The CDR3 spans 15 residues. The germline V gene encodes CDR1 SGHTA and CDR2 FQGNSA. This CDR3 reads CASSLSRASTDTQYF. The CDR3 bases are TGTGCCAGCAGCTTGAGTCGTGCAAGCACAGATACGCAGTATTTT. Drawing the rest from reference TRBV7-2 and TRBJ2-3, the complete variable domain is GAGVSQSPSNKVTEKGKDVELRCDPISGHTALYWYRQSLGQGLEFLIYFQGNSAPDKSGLPSDRFSAERTGGSVSTLTIQRTQQEDSAVYLCASSLSRASTDTQYFGPGTRLTVL.

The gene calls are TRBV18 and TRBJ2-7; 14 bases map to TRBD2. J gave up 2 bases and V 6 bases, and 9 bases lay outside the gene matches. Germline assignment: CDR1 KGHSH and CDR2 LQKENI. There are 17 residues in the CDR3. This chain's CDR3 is CASSLGTSGRHAYEQYF. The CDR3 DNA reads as TGTGCCAGCTCTCTAGGGACTAGCGGGAGACACGCCTACGAGCAGTACTTC.

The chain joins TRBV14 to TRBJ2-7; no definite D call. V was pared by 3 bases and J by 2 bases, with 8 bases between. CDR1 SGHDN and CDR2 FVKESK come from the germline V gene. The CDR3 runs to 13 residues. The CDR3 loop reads CASSQSHAYEQYF. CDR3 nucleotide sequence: TGTGCCAGCAGCCAGAGTCACGCCTACGAGCAGTACTTC. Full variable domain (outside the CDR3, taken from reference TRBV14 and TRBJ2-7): EAGVTQFPSHSVIEKGQTVTLRCDPISGHDNLYWYRRVMGKEIKFLLHFVKESKQDESGMPNNRFLAERTGGTYSTLKVQPAELEDSGVYFCASSQSHAYEQYFGPGTRLTVT.

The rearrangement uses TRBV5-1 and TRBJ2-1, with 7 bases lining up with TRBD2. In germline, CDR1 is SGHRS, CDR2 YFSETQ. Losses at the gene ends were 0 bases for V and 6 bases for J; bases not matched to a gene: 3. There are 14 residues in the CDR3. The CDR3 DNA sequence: TGCGCCAGCAGCTTGGCCCCTAGCGGCAATGAGCAGTTCTTC. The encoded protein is CASSLAPSGNEQFF.

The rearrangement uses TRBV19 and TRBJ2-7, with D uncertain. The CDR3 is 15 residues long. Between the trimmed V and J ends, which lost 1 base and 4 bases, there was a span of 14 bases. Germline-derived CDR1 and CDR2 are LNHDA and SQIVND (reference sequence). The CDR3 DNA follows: TGTGCCAGTAGTATAGCCCGAAATGGCGGTTACGAGCAGTACTTC. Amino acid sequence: CASSIARNGGYEQYF.

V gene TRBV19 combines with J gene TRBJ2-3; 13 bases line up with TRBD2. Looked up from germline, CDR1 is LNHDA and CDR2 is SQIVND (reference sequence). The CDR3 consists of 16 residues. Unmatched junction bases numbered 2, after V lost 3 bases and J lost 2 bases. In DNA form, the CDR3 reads TGTGCCAGTAGTATCGGACTAGCGGGAGTCACAGATACGCAGTATTTT. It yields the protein CASSIGLAGVTDTQYF.

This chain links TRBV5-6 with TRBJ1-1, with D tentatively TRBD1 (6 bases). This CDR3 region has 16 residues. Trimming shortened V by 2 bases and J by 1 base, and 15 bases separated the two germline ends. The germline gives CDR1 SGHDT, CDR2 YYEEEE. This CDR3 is CASSFMTGLANTEAFF. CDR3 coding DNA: TGTGCCAGCAGCTTCATGACAGGTTTGGCGAACACTGAAGCTTTCTTT.

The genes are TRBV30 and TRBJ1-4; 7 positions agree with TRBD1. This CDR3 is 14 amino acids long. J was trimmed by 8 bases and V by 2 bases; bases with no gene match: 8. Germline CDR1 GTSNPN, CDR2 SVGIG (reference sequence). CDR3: CAWSPTGFREKLFF. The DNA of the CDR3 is TGTGCCTGGAGTCCGACAGGGTTTCGGGAAAAACTGTTTTTT.

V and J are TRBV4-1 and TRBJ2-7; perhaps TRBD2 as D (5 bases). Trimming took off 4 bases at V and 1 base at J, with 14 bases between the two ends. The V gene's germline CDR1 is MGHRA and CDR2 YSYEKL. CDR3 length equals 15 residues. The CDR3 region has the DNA TGCGCCAGCAGCCCCCAGGCGGGTTTTTCCTACGAGCAGTACTTC. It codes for CASSPQAGFSYEQYF.

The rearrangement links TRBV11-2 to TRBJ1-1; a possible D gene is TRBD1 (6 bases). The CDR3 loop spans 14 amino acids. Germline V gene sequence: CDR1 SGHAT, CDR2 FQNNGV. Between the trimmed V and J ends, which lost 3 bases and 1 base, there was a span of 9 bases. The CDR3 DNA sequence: TGTGCCAGCAGCTTCCCACAGGGGAACACTGAAGCTTTCTTT. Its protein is CASSFPQGNTEAFF. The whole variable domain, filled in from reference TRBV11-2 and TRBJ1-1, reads EAGVAQSPRYKIIEKRQSVAFWCNPISGHATLYWYQQILGQGPKLLIQFQNNGVVDDSQLPKDRFSAERLKGVDSTLKIQPAKLEDSAVYLCASSFPQGNTEAFFGQGTRLTVV.

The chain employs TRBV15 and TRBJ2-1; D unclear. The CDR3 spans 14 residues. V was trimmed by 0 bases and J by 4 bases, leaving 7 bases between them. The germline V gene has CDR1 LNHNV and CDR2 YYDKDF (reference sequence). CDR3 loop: CATSRDGRYNEQFF. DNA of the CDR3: TGTGCCACCAGCAGAGACGGTCGTTACAATGAGCAGTTCTTC.

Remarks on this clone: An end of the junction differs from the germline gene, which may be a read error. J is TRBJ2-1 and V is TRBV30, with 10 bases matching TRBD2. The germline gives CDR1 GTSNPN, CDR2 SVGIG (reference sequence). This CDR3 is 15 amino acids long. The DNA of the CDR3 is TGTGCCGGGAGTCTAGCGGGGGTCCGAGTGGATGAGCAGTTCTTC. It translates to CAGSLAGVRVDEQFF.

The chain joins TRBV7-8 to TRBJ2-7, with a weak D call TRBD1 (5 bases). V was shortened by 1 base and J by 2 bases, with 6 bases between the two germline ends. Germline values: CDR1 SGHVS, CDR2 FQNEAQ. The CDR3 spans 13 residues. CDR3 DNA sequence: TGTGCCAGCAGCTTAGGGACAACCTACGAGCAGTACTTC. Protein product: CASSLGTTYEQYF.

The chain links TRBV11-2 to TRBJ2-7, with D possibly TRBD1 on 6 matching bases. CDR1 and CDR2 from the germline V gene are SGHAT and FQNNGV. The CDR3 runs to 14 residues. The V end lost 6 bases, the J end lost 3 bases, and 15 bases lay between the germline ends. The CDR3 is CASSFGQTSYEQYF. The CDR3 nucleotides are TGTGCCAGCAGTTTCGGACAGACCAGCTACGAGCAGTACTTC.

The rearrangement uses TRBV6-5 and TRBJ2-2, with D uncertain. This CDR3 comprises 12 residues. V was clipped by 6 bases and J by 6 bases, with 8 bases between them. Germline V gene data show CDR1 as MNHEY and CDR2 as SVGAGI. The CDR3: CASSLGAGELFF. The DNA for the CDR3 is TGTGCCAGCAGCCTAGGAGCCGGGGAGCTGTTTTTT.

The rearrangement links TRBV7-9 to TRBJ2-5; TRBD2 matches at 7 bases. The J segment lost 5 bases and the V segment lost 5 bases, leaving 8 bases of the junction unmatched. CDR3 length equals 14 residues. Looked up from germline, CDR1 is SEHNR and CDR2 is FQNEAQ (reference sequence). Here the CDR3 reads CASSAPLTSETQYF. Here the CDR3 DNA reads TGTGCCAGCAGCGCGCCCCTGACTAGCGAGACCCAGTACTTC.

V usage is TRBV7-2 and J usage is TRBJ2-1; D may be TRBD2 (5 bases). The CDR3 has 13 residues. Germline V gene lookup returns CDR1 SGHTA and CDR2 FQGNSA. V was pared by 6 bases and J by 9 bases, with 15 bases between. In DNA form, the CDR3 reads TGTGCCAGCAGTCCACGGGCTAGCATTGAGCAGTTCTTC. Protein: CASSPRASIEQFF.

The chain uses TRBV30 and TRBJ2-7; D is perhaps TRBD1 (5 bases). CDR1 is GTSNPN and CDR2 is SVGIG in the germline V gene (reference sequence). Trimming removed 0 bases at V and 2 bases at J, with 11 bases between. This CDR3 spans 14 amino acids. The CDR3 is CAWSVSPGTYEQYF. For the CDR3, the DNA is TGTGCCTGGAGTGTATCCCCAGGGACCTACGAGCAGTACTTC. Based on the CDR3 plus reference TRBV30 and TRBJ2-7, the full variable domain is SQTIHQWPATLVQPVGSPLSLECTVEGTSNPNLYWYRQAAGRGLQLLFYSVGIGQISSEVPQNLSASRPQDRQFILSSKKLLLSDSGFYLCAWSVSPGTYEQYFGPGTRLTVT.

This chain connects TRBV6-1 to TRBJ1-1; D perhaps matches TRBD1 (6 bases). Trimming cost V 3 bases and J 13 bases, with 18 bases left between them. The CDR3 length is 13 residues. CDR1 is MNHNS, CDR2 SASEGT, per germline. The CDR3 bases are TGTGCCAGCAGTGATTTGGGGAGGGGGGGAAATTTCTTT. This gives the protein CASSDLGRGGNFF.

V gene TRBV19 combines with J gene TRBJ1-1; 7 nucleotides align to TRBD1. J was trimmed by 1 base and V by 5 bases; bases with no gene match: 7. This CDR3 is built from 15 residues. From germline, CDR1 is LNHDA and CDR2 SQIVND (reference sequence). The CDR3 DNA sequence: TGTGCCAGTAGTGGGACAGTTCCTCCGAACACTGAAGCTTTCTTT. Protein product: CASSGTVPPNTEAFF.

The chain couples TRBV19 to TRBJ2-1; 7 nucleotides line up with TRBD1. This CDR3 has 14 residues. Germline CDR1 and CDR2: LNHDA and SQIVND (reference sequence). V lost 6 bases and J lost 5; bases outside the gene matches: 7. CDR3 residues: CASSSDRANNEQFF. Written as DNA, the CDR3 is TGTGCCAGTAGCTCTGACAGGGCAAACAATGAGCAGTTCTTC.

In DNA, the CDR3 is TGTGCCAGCAGTGAGCGGGACCGGCTCCTAGTTTATAGCAATCAGCCCCAGCATTTT. Its protein is CASSERDRLLVYSNQPQHF. V is TRBV6-1 and J is TRBJ1-5; the D gene is possibly TRBD1 (5 bases). The V and J ends lost 3 bases and 0 bases respectively, with 21 bases between them. This CDR3 has 19 residues. Per the germline V gene, CDR1 is MNHNS and CDR2 is SASEGT.